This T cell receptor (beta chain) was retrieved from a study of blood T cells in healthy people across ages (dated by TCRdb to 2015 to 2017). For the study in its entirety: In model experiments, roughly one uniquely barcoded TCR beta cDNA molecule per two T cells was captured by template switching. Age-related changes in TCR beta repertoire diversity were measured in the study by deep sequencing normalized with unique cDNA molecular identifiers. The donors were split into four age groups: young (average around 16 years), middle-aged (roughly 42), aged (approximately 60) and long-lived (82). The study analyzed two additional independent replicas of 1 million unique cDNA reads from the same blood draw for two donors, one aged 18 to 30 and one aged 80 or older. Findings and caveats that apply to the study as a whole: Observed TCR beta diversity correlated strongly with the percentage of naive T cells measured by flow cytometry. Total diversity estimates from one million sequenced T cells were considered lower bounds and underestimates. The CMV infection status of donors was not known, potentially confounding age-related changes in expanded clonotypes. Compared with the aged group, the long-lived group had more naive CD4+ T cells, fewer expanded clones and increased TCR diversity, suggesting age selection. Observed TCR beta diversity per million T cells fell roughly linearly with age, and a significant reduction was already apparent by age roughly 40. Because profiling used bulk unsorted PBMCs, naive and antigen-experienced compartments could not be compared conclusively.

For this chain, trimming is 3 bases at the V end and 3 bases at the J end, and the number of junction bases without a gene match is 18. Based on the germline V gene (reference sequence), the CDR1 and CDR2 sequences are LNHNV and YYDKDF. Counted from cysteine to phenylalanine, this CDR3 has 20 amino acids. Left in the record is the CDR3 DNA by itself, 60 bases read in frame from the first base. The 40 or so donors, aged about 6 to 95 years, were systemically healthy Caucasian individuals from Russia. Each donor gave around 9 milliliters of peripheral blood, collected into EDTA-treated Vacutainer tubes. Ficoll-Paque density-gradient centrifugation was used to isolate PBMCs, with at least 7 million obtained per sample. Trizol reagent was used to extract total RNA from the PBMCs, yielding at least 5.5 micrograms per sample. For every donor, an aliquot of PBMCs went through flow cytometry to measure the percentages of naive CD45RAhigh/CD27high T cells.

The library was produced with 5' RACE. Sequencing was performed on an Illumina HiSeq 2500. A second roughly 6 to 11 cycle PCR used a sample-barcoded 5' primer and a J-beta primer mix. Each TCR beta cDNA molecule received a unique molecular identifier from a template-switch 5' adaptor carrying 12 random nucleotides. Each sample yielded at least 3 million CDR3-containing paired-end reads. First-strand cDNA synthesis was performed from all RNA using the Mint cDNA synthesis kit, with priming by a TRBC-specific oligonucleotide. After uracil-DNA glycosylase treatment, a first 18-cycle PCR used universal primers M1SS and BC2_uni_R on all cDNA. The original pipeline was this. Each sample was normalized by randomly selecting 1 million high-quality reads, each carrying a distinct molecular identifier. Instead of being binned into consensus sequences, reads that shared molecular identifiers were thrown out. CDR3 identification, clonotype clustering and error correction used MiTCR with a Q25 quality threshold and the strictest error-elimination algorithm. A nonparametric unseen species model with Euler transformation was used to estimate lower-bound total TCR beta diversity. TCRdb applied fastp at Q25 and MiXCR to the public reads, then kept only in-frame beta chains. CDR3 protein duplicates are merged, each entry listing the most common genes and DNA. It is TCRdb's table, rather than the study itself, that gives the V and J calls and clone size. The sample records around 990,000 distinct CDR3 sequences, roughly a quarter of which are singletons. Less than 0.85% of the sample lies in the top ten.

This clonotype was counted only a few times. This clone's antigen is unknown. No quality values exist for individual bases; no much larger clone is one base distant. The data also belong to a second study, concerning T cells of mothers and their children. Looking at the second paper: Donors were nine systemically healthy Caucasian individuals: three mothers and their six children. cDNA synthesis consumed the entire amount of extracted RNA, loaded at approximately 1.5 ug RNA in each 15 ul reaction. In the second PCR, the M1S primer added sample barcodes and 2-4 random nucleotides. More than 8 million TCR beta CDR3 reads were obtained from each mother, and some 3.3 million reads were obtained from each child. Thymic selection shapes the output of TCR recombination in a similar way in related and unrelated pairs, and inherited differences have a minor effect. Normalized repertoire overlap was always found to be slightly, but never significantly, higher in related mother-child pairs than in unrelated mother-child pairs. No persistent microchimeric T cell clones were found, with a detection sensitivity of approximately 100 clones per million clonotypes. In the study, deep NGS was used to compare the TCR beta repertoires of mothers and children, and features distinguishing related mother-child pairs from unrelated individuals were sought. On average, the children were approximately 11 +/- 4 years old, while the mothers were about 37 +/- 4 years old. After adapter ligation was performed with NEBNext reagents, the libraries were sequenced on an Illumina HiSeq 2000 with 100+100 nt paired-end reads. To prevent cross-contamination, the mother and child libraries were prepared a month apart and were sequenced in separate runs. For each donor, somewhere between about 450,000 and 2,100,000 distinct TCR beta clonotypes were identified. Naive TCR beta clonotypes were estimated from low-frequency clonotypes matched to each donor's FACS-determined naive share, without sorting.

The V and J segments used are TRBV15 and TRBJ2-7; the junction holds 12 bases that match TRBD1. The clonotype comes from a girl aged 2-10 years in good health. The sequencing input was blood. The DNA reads TGTGCCACCAGCAGCCAACTATCTCCCCCCGGGACAGGGGGCTTCTACGAGCAGTACTTC. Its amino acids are CATSSQLSPPGTGGFYEQYF.